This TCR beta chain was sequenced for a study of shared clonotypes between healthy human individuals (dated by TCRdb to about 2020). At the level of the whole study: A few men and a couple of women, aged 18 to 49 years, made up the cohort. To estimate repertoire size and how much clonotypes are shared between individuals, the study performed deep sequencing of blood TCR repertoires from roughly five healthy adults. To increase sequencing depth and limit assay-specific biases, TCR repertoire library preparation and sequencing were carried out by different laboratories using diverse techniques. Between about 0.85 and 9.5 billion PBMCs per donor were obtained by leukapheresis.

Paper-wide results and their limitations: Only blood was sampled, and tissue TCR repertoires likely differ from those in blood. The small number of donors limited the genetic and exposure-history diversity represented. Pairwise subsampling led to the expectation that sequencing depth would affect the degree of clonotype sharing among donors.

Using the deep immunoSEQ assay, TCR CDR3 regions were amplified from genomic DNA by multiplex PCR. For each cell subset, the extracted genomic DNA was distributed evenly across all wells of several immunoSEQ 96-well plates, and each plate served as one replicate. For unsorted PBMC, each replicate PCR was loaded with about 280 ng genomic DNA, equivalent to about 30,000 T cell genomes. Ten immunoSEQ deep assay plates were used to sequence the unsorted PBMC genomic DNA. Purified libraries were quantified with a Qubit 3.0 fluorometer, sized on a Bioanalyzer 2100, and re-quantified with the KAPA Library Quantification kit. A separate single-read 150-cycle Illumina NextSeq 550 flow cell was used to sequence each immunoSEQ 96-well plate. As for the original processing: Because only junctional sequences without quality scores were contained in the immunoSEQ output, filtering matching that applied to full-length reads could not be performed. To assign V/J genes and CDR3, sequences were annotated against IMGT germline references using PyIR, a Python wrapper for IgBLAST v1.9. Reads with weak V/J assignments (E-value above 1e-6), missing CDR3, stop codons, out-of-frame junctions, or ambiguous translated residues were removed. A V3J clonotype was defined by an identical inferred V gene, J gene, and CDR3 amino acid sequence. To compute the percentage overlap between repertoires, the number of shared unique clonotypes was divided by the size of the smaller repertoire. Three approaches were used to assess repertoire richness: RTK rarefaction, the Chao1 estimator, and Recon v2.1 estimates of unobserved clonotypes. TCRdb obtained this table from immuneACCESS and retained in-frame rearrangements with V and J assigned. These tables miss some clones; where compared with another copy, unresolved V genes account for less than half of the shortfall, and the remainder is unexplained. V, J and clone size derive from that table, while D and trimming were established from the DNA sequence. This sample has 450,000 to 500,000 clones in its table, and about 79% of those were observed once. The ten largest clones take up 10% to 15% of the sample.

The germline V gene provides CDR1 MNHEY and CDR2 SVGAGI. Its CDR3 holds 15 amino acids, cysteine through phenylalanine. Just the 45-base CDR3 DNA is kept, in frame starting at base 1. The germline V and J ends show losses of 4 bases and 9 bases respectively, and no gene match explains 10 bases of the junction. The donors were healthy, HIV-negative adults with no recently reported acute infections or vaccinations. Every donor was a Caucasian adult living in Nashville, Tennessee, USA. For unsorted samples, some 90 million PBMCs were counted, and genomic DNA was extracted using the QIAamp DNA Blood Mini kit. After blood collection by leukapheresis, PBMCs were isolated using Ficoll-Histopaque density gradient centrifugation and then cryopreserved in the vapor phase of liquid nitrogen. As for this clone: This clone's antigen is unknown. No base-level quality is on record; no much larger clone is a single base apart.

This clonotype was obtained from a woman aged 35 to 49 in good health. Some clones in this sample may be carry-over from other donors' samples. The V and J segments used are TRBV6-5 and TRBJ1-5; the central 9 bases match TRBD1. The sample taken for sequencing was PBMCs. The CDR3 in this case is CASSSSGTGSRPQHF. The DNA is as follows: TGTGCCAGCAGTTCATCCGGGACAGGGAGTCGGCCCCAGCATTTT.